The T cell receptor (beta chain) described here comes from a study of T cell responses to AZD1222 COVID-19 vaccine. Profiling relied on immunoSEQ multiplex PCR, and the TCRdb table lists in-frame clones only, not all of them. Among about 160,000 clones, 92% were seen once, and the ten largest hold about 1%. Second-dose intervals of approximately 4 or approximately 12 weeks were pooled. This CDR3 has 15 residues. As for this clone: Its target is not known.

Notes on the study in general: Sampling that yielded the repertoires occurred only after the peak T cell response. Spike-specific TCRs gained breadth and depth after people received two AZD1222 doses.

The sequence was obtained from an adult who received the AZD1222 COVID-19 vaccine. This chain joins TRBV21-1 and TRBJ2-1; TRBD1, as called in the table, went unchecked against the DNA. TRBV21-1 is deemed a pseudogene. The sample in question was peripheral blood, obtained 28 days after the second AZD1222 dose. Written as DNA, the CDR3 is TGTGCCAGCAGCAAGACAGGGAGCTCCTACAATGAGCAGTTCTTC. Amino acids: CASSKTGSSYNEQFF.